Listed here are 20 T cell receptor beta chains from one sample, sequenced in a study of cytomegalovirus exposure and HLA in healthy donors. Vbeta (60) and Jbeta (13) primers were used in the PCR. The repertoire was sequenced with immunoSEQ multiplex PCR; TCRdb's copy has only in-frame clones and lacks some. Among 100,000 to 150,000 clones listed, roughly 82% were seen once. The sequenced sample was PBMCs. The receptors were sampled from a woman aged 55-69 years in good health and CMV-seropositive.

J is TRBJ2-1 and V is TRBV27; D perhaps matches TRBD1 (5 bases). This CDR3 is built from 18 residues. With 8 bases removed from V and 1 base from J, the gap between germline ends came to 24 bases. CDR1 and CDR2 (germline): MNHEY, SMNVEV (reference sequence). The CDR3 protein is CASVPKAGRASSYNEQFF. CDR3 DNA sequence: TGTGCCAGCGTCCCGAAGGCCGGCAGGGCTTCATCCTACAATGAGCAGTTCTTC.

The chain employs TRBV23-1 and TRBJ1-2; 8 bases agree with TRBD1. TRBV23-1 is flagged as an ORF with uncertain function. This CDR3 is 13 amino acids long. The trim removed 5 bases at V and 3 bases at J, leaving 2 bases unmatched. The CDR3 sequence is CASSAGGDYGYTF. As DNA, the CDR3 is TGCGCCAGCAGTGCAGGGGGCGACTATGGCTACACCTTC.

A single count supports this clone. The chain uses TRBV11-3 and TRBJ2-5; no clear D gene. The V gene's germline CDR1 is SGHNT and CDR2 YENEEA. This CDR3 comprises 15 residues. V shed 1 base and J shed 1 base, with 10 bases lying between them. The CDR3 region has the DNA TGTGCCAGCAGCTTAGGAGCCCTCGCCCAAGAGACCCAGTACTTC. Its translation: CASSLGALAQETQYF.

CDR3 DNA sequence: TGTGCCAGCAGCCAAACCCCATCCGAGGTGGGCACTGAAGCTTTCTTT. As protein: CASSQTPSEVGTEAFF. The chain recombines TRBV4-2 with TRBJ1-1; D gene unclear. Looked up from germline, CDR1 is LGHNA and CDR2 is YNFKEQ. The CDR3 length is 16 residues. The germline V and J ends were trimmed by 2 bases and 4 bases, with 17 bases remaining between them.

On this clone itself: Sequence at one end of the junction differs from germline and may be a read error. This sequence joins TRBV6-6 and TRBJ2-7; 9 nucleotides agree with TRBD1. The V gene's germline CDR1 is MNHNY and CDR2 SVGAGI (reference sequence). This CDR3 is 12 amino acids long. This CDR3 is CASSTGGEFSDF. CDR3 sequence (DNA): TGTGCCAGCAGTACAGGGGGCGAGTTTTCGGACTTC.

The V gene is TRBV19, the J gene TRBJ1-5; no firm D call. Deletions cut 0 bases from V and 3 bases from J, with 9 bases between. The CDR3 length is 15 residues. Germline CDR1 LNHDA, CDR2 SQIVND (reference sequence). The CDR3 region is CASSIDRGHNQPQHF. The CDR3 region has the DNA TGTGCCAGTAGTATAGATCGAGGCCACAATCAGCCCCAGCATTTT.

CDR3 loop: CASSQEGSLNTEAFF. CDR3 DNA sequence: TGCGCCAGCAGCCAGGAGGGGTCCTTGAACACTGAAGCTTTCTTT. This chain connects TRBV4-1 to TRBJ1-1, with D perhaps matching TRBD1 (5 bases). Trimming pared 3 bases from V and 0 bases from J, leaving 11 bases between. The CDR3 runs to 15 residues. CDR1 and CDR2 from the germline V gene are MGHRA and YSYEKL.

This sequence joins TRBV19 and TRBJ2-1, with D possibly TRBD2 on 5 matching bases. The germline V and J ends were trimmed by 0 bases and 2 bases, with 11 bases remaining between them. The CDR3 has 16 residues. Germline assignment: CDR1 LNHDA and CDR2 SQIVND (reference sequence). CDR3 DNA sequence: TGTGCCAGTAGTATAGACCGATCGGGAACCTACAATGAGCAGTTCTTC. As protein: CASSIDRSGTYNEQFF.

The J gene is TRBJ1-2, the V gene TRBV27; the match to TRBD1 covers 8 bases. Germline V gene lookup returns CDR1 MNHEY and CDR2 SMNVEV (reference sequence). J lost 1 base, V lost 5 bases, and 6 bases had no gene match. The CDR3 has 15 amino acids. The CDR3 region is CASSPRQGLNYGYTF. DNA of the CDR3: TGTGCCAGCAGTCCCAGACAGGGGCTTAACTATGGCTACACCTTC.

The V gene is TRBV5-1, the J gene TRBJ2-1; 10 positions agree with TRBD1. CDR1 is SGHRS and CDR2 is YFSETQ in the germline V gene. Trimming took 4 bases from V and 6 from J; bases not matched to a gene: 7. The CDR3 extends over 15 amino acids. The chain's CDR3 is CASSHGTGDINEQFF. DNA of the CDR3: TGCGCCAGCAGCCACGGGACAGGGGATATCAATGAGCAGTTCTTC.

CDR3 loop: CASSYSRGETQYF. The CDR3 DNA follows: TGTGCCAGCAGTTACTCTAGGGGGGAGACCCAGTACTTC. The chain is built from TRBV6-5 and TRBJ2-5, with a possible D match to TRBD1 (6 bases). Trimming took 0 bases from V and 5 from J, leaving 7 bases between them. Germline CDR1 reads MNHEY; CDR2 reads SVGAGI. The CDR3 is 13 amino acids.

The chain joins TRBV9 to TRBJ2-7, with 7 bases identical to TRBD2. CDR1 SGDLS and CDR2 YYNGEE come from the germline V gene. The CDR3 has 15 amino acids. V lost 0 bases, J lost 3 bases, and 6 bases stayed unmatched. The CDR3 loop is CASSVALGRGYEQYF. CDR3 DNA sequence: TGTGCCAGCAGCGTAGCTCTGGGGAGGGGCTACGAGCAGTACTTC.

The chain couples TRBV6-6 to TRBJ1-2; unclear D gene. V was shortened by 6 bases and J by 8 bases, with 16 bases between the two germline ends. The germline V gene encodes CDR1 MNHNY and CDR2 SVGAGI (reference sequence). The CDR3 contains 13 residues. The DNA of the CDR3 is TGTGCCAGCAGGCCTAGCGGATTGGTGGGCTACACCTTC. This encodes CASRPSGLVGYTF.

The chain carries TRBV5-1 and TRBJ1-6; 8 positions match TRBD1. The germline V gene encodes CDR1 SGHRS and CDR2 YFSETQ. V shed 4 bases, J shed 3 bases, and the junction held 6 bases outside the gene matches. The CDR3 is 16 residues long. CDR3 region: CASSPGQGLYNSPLHF. CDR3 sequence (DNA): TGCGCCAGCAGCCCCGGACAGGGACTCTATAATTCACCCCTCCACTTT.

This rearrangement joins TRBV7-2 to TRBJ1-6; D gene unclear. Trimming stripped 1 base from V and 0 bases from J, with 4 bases between. This CDR3 region has 15 residues. Germline V gives CDR1 SGHTA, CDR2 FQGNSA. The CDR3 nucleotides are TGTGCCAGCAGCTTAGTTAGCTCCTATAATTCACCCCTCCACTTT. It codes for CASSLVSSYNSPLHF. Using reference TRBV7-2 and TRBJ1-6 for the parts outside the CDR3, the full variable domain is GAGVSQSPSNKVTEKGKDVELRCDPISGHTALYWYRQSLGQGLEFLIYFQGNSAPDKSGLPSDRFSAERTGGSVSTLTIQRTQQEDSAVYLCASSLVSSYNSPLHFGNGTRLTVT.

This chain connects TRBV5-1 to TRBJ1-1; D unclear. Between the trimmed V and J ends, which lost 0 bases and 1 base, there was a span of 10 bases. The CDR3 covers 15 residues. Looked up from germline, CDR1 is SGHRS and CDR2 is YFSETQ. The CDR3 loop is CASSLAGGPNTEAFF. CDR3 nucleotide sequence: TGCGCCAGCAGCTTGGCTGGCGGGCCGAACACTGAAGCTTTCTTT.

The V gene is TRBV18, the J gene TRBJ1-1; possibly TRBD1 for D (6 bases). The V end was cut by 3 bases, the J end by 3 bases, with 20 bases between. Germline CDR1 and CDR2: KGHSH and LQKENI. This CDR3 has 17 amino acids. DNA for the CDR3: TGTGCCAGCTCACCTAGTTCTCGGGGGGCAGGGGACACTGAAGCTTTCTTT. As protein: CASSPSSRGAGDTEAFF.

The chain links TRBV19 to TRBJ2-6; 7 nucleotides line up with TRBD1. The germline V gene encodes CDR1 LNHDA and CDR2 SQIVND (reference sequence). The CDR3 runs to 14 residues. Trimming took 4 bases from V and 4 from J; bases not matched to a gene: 1. CDR3 coding DNA: TGTGCCAGTAGTAGGGGACAGGGGGCCAACGTCCTGACTTTC. This codes for CASSRGQGANVLTF.

The gene calls are TRBV10-3 and TRBJ2-2; 10 bases are shared with TRBD2. The length of the CDR3 is 18 residues. CDR1 is ENHRY and CDR2 is SYGVKD in the germline V gene. Unmatched junction bases numbered 7, after V lost 2 bases and J lost 1 base. CDR3 sequence reads: CAISEGLAGVRNTGELFF. The CDR3 nucleotides read TGTGCCATCAGTGAGGGTCTAGCGGGAGTCCGGAACACCGGGGAGCTGTTTTTT.

The CDR3 DNA is TGTGCCAGCAGGCGTACGGAAGGGAGCGGCCACCAAGAGACCCAGTACTTC. It specifies CASRRTEGSGHQETQYF. This chain uses TRBV7-2 with TRBJ2-5; weak D call: TRBD2 (5 bases). Germline-derived CDR1 and CDR2 are SGHTA and FQGNSA. V shed 6 bases and J shed 0 bases, with 20 bases lying between them. This CDR3 is built from 17 residues.